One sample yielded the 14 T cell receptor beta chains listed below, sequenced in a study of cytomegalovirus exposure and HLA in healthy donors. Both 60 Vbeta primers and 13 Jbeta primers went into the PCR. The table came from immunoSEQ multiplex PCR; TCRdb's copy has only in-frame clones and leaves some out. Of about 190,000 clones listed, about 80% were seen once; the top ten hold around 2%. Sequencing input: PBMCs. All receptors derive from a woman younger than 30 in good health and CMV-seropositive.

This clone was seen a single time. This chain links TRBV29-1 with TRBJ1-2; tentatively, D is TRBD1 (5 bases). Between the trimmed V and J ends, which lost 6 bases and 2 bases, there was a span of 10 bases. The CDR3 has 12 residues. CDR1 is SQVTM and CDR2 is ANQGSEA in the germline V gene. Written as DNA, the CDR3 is TGCAGCGTGGGGGGATGGAACTATGGCTACACCTTC. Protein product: CSVGGWNYGYTF.

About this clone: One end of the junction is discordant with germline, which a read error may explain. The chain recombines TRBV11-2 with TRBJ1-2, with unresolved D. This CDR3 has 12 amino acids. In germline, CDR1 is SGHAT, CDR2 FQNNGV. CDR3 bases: TGTGCCAGCAGCTTAGTACCCCGCCTGCTATCCTTC. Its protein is CASSLVPRLLSF.

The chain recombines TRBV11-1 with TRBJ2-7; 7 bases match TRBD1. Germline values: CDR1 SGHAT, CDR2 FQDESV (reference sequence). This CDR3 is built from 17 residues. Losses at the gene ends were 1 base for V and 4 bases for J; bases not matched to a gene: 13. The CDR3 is CASSLGRWGQTAYEQYF. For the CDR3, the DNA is TGTGCCAGCAGCTTAGGGCGGTGGGGACAGACCGCTTACGAGCAGTACTTC.

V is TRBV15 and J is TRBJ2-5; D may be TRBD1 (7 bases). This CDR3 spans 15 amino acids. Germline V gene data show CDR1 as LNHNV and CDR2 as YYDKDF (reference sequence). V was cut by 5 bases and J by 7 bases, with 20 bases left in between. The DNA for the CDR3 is TGTGCCACCAGCGGAGGGGGGACAGAGATGGGGACCCAGTACTTC. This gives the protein CATSGGGTEMGTQYF. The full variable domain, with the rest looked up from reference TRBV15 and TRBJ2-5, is DAMVIQNPRYQVTQFGKPVTLSCSQTLNHNVMYWYQQKSSQAPKLLFHYYDKDFNNEADTPDNFQSRRPNTSFCFLDIRSPGLGDTAMYLCATSGGGTEMGTQYFGPGTRLLVL.

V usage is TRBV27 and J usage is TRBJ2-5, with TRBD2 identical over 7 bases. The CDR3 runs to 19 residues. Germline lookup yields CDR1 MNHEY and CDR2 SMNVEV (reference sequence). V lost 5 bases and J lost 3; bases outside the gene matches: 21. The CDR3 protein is CASSATGGWQRGLEETQYF. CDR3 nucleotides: TGTGCCAGCAGTGCTACAGGCGGTTGGCAGCGGGGATTAGAAGAGACCCAGTACTTC.

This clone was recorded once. The CDR3: CASSSRVGSTEAFF. In DNA form, the CDR3 reads TGTGCCAGCAGTTCCAGGGTAGGCAGCACTGAAGCTTTCTTT. The chain joins TRBV28 to TRBJ1-1; tentatively, D is TRBD1 (5 bases). The V gene lost 4 bases and the J gene lost 4 bases, with 13 bases spanning the gap. Germline assignment: CDR1 MDHEN and CDR2 SYDVKM. The CDR3 contains 14 residues.

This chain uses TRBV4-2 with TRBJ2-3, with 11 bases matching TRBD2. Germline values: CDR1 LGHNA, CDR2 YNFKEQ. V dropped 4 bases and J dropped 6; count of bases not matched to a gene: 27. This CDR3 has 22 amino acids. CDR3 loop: CASSPYLRIPGPTSGGYDTQYF. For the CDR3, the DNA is TGTGCCAGCAGCCCGTACCTACGGATACCTGGGCCCACTAGCGGGGGTTACGATACGCAGTATTTT.

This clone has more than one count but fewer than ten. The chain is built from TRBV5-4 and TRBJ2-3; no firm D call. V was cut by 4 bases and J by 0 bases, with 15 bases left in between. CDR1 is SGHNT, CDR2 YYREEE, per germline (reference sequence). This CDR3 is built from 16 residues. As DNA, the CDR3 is TGTGCCAGCAGCCCCGCCCGCGCCTTGAGCACAGATACGCAGTATTTT. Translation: CASSPARALSTDTQYF. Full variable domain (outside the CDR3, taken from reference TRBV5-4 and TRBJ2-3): ETGVTQSPTHLIKTRGQQVTLRCSSQSGHNTVSWYQQALGQGPQFIFQYYREEENGRGNFPPRFSGLQFPNYSSELNVNALELDDSALYLCASSPARALSTDTQYFGPGTRLTVL.

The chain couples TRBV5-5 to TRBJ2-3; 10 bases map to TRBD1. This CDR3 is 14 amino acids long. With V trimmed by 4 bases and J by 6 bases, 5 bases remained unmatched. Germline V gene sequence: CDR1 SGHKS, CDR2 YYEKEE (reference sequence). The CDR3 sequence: CASSPDRGYDTQYF. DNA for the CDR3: TGTGCCAGCAGCCCGGACAGGGGGTATGATACGCAGTATTTT.

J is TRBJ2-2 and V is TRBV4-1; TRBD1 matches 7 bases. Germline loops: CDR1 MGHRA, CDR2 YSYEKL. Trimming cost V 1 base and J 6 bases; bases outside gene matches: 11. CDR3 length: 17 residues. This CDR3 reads CASSQVITGVRAGELFF. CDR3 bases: TGCGCCAGCAGCCAAGTTATCACAGGGGTTCGAGCCGGGGAGCTGTTTTTT.

The CDR3 loop is CASSLTANQETQYF. For the CDR3, the DNA is TGTGCCAGCAGCTTAACGGCCAACCAAGAGACCCAGTACTTC. The V call is TRBV7-3, the J call TRBJ2-5; D uncertain. Trimming removed 0 bases at V and 0 bases at J, with 5 bases between. Per the germline V gene, CDR1 is SGHTA and CDR2 is FQGTGA. The CDR3 totals 14 residues.

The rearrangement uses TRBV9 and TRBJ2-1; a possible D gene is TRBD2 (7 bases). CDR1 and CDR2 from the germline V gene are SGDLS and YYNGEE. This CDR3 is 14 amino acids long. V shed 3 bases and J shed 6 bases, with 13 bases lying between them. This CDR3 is CASSGGGAINEQFF. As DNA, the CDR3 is TGTGCCAGCAGCGGAGGGGGGGCTATCAATGAGCAGTTCTTC. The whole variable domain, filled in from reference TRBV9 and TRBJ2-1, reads DSGVTQTPKHLITATGQRVTLRCSPRSGDLSVYWYQQSLDQGLQFLIQYYNGEERAKGNILERFSAQQFPDLHSELNLSSLELGDSALYFCASSGGGAINEQFFGPGTRLTVL.

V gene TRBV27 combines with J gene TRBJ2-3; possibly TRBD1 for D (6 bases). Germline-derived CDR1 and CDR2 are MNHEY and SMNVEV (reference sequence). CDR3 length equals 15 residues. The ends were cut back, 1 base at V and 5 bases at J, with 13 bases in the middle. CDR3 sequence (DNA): TGTGCCAGCAGTTTATTGCCCCAAGGGGGAGATACGCAGTATTTT. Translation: CASSLLPQGGDTQYF.

CDR3 protein: CASSHSGGRTDTQYF. CDR3 nucleotides: TGTGCCAGCAGCCACAGCGGGGGGCGCACAGATACGCAGTATTTT. The chain carries TRBV7-2 and TRBJ2-3, with 9 bases aligning to TRBD2. Germline CDR1 and CDR2: SGHTA and FQGNSA. The CDR3 spans 15 residues. V lost 5 bases to trimming and J lost 1 base; unmatched junction nucleotides: 4.